This TCR beta chain derives from a study of blood T cell repertoires in COVID-19. As for the study in general: Acute-phase and convalescent COVID-19 samples originated in the United States, Italy and Spain.

Method: immunoSEQ multiplex PCR; TCRdb's copy keeps in-frame clones and lacks some. The sample lists tens of thousands of clones; 86% were seen once. The CDR3 spans 13 residues. With 1 base removed from V and 9 bases from J, the gap between germline ends came to 10 bases. Looked up from germline, CDR1 is LGHNA and CDR2 is YSLEER. Source material: peripheral blood. The receptor's source is a man in his sixties with active or convalescent COVID-19. This chain connects TRBV4-3 to TRBJ2-1; the D gene is possibly TRBD2 (5 bases). The CDR3 DNA reads as TGCGCCAGCAGCCAAGTTGATCGGGGTGAGCAGTTCTTC. Its translation is CASSQVDRGEQFF.